Following are 26 T cell receptor beta chains from one sample sequenced in a study of long-term antiretroviral therapy in people with HIV. Survey-level resolution applied to immunoSEQ assay v3.0. The protocol was immunoSEQ multiplex PCR, while the TCRdb copy is restricted to in-frame clones and leaves out a portion. The sample records fewer than 25,000 clones, roughly 82% being singletons. The sample in question was unsorted PBMCs, obtained 0.1 years before starting antiretroviral therapy. These receptors were collected from a man younger than 35 with HIV.

Concerning this clone: At one end, the junction sequence differs from germline, possibly due to a read error. The rearrangement joins TRBV11-2 to TRBJ2-1, with D perhaps matching TRBD1 or TRBD2 (5 bases each). The V gene's germline CDR1 is SGHAT and CDR2 FQNNGV. This CDR3 is built from 17 residues. The CDR3 is CATSQLKGRSSYNEQFF. The CDR3 DNA reads TGTGCCACCAGCCAGCTTAAGGGACGGAGCTCCTACAATGAGCAGTTCTTC.

V gene TRBV7-3 combines with J gene TRBJ2-5; 8 bases align to TRBD2. Germline-derived CDR1 and CDR2 are SGHTA and FQGTGA. The CDR3 is 14 amino acids. V was clipped by 2 bases and J by 3 bases; unmatched bases: 2. This CDR3 is CASSLVLAEETQYF. The CDR3 DNA sequence: TGTGCCAGCAGCTTAGTACTAGCGGAAGAGACCCAGTACTTC.

The V gene is TRBV13, the J gene TRBJ1-1; no definite D call. V shed 3 bases and J shed 0 bases, with 14 bases lying between them. CDR1 and CDR2 from the germline V gene are PRHDT and FYEKMQ (reference sequence). This CDR3 comprises 16 residues. DNA of the CDR3: TGTGCCAGCAGCTTCGGGCGGGTGATGCTGAACACTGAAGCTTTCTTT. Translation gives CASSFGRVMLNTEAFF.

This clone was seen just once. This chain connects TRBV7-3 to TRBJ2-3; TRBD2 aligns across 11 bases. The CDR3 extends over 16 amino acids. Germline-derived CDR1 and CDR2 are SGHTA and FQGTGA. V shed 8 bases and J 1 base; nucleotides not matched to a gene: 8. The CDR3 nucleotides are TGTGCCAGCCCAAAGACTAGCGGGGACCGCACAGATACGCAGTATTTT. Its protein is CASPKTSGDRTDTQYF.

The gene calls are TRBV23-1 and TRBJ2-7; 7 positions agree with TRBD2. TRBV23-1 is identified as an open reading frame with a role that is uncertain. V shed 0 bases and J 0 bases; nucleotides not matched to a gene: 14. This CDR3 contains 19 residues. The DNA of the CDR3 is TGCGCCAGCAGTCAATCCTTCCCAGATACTAGCGTTTACTCCTACGAGCAGTACTTC. Translated: CASSQSFPDTSVYSYEQYF.

The chain has TRBV15 and TRBJ2-1, with D perhaps matching TRBD1 (5 bases). This CDR3 has 12 amino acids. In germline, CDR1 is LNHNV, CDR2 YYDKDF (reference sequence). V was pared by 6 bases and J by 8 bases, with 11 bases between. Written as DNA, the CDR3 is TGTGCCACCAGGGGCAGGGCAGATGAGCAGTTCTTC. Translation: CATRGRADEQFF.

J is TRBJ2-2 and V is TRBV7-9; either TRBD1 or TRBD2 may supply D (5 bases each). V gave up 5 bases and J gave up 10 bases, with 11 bases separating them. The germline gives CDR1 SEHNR, CDR2 FQNEAQ (reference sequence). CDR3 length equals 12 residues. In nucleotides, the CDR3 is TGTGCCAGCAGCCGAGGGGCCCTGGAGCTGTTTTTT. This encodes CASSRGALELFF.

This clone was counted between two and nine times. The V and J genes are TRBV7-8 and TRBJ2-7, with unresolved D. CDR1 is SGHVS, CDR2 FQNEAQ, per germline. The CDR3 is 14 amino acids. V dropped 2 bases and J dropped 4 bases, with 12 bases sitting between them. In DNA form, the CDR3 reads TGTGCCAGCAGCTTACGAACTACCCAATACGAGCAGTACTTC. Translated, it gives CASSLRTTQYEQYF. Drawing the rest from reference TRBV7-8 and TRBJ2-7, the complete variable domain is GAGVSQSPRYKVAKRGQDVALRCDPISGHVSLFWYQQALGQGPEFLTYFQNEAQLDKSGLPSDRFFAERPEGSVSTLKIQRTQQEDSAVYLCASSLRTTQYEQYFGPGTRLTVT.

V and J are TRBV30 and TRBJ2-7; D might be TRBD2 (5 bases). Per germline, CDR1 GTSNPN and CDR2 SVGIG (reference sequence). Trimming removed 0 bases from V and 3 bases from J, with 6 bases in between. The CDR3 has 12 amino acids. As DNA, the CDR3 is TGTGCCTGGAGTGTACTAGGCTACGAGCAGTACTTC. Translating it yields CAWSVLGYEQYF.

The chain is built from TRBV7-9 and TRBJ1-5; 8 bases agree with TRBD1. CDR1 SEHNR and CDR2 FQNEAQ come from the germline V gene (reference sequence). There are 17 residues in the CDR3. The V and J ends lost 1 base and 1 base, in that order; junction bases with no gene match: 6. The CDR3 loop is CASSLGGTGESNQPQHF. CDR3 bases: TGTGCCAGCAGCTTAGGAGGGACAGGTGAGAGCAATCAGCCCCAGCATTTT.

The V call is TRBV10-3, the J call TRBJ2-7; TRBD1 agrees at 8 bases. The junction had 10 bases not matched to a gene; V was cut back by 6 bases and J by 3 bases. The CDR3 is 15 amino acids. Per germline, CDR1 ENHRY and CDR2 SYGVKD. The CDR3 nucleotides read TGTGCCATCAGCCCCAGGGGGCGCGGCCTCTACGAGCAGTACTTC. Amino acids: CAISPRGRGLYEQYF.

The chain carries TRBV4-2 and TRBJ2-7, with D perhaps assigned TRBD1 or TRBD2 (5 bases each). This CDR3 comprises 14 residues. CDR1 is LGHNA, CDR2 YNFKEQ, per germline. V was clipped by 4 bases and J by 5 bases, with 15 bases between them. The DNA of the CDR3 is TGTGCCAGCAGCCCCGGATTGGGGGTCAACGAGCAGTACTTC. It encodes CASSPGLGVNEQYF.

Only one count was recorded for this clone. This chain links TRBV30 with TRBJ2-5; D is uncertain. Germline V gene sequence: CDR1 GTSNPN, CDR2 SVGIG (reference sequence). This CDR3 is 12 amino acids long. Deletions cut 2 bases from V and 2 bases from J, with 6 bases between. The CDR3 coding sequence is TGTGCCTGGAGTCCCCAACAAGAGACCCAGTACTTC. It translates to CAWSPQQETQYF.

This clone turned up a few times. The rearrangement joins TRBV5-5 to TRBJ1-1; the D gene is possibly TRBD1 (6 bases). This CDR3 contains 14 residues. Trimming removed 0 bases from V and 7 bases from J, with 13 bases in between. Germline CDR1 and CDR2: SGHKS and YYEKEE (reference sequence). The CDR3 reads CASSLGGAGVEAFF. Here the CDR3 DNA reads TGTGCCAGCAGCTTGGGAGGGGCAGGGGTTGAAGCTTTCTTT.

This sequence joins TRBV18 and TRBJ1-1, with 11 bases aligning to TRBD1. Germline trimming cut 4 bases from V and 0 bases from J; bases unmatched to any gene: 7. CDR3 size: 17 residues. Germline loops: CDR1 KGHSH, CDR2 LQKENI. CDR3 nucleotide sequence: TGTGCCAGCTCACTGGGACAGGGGGTGGGAATGAACACTGAAGCTTTCTTT. It is translated as CASSLGQGVGMNTEAFF. The full variable domain, in which reference TRBV18 and TRBJ1-1 provide the parts outside the CDR3, is NAGVMQNPRHLVRRRGQEARLRCSPMKGHSHVYWYRQLPEEGLKFMVYLQKENIIDESGMPKERFSAEFPKEGPSILRIQQVVRGDSAAYFCASSLGQGVGMNTEAFFGQGTRLTVV.

The CDR3 spells CASSTWTGVNIQYF. CDR3 coding DNA: TGTGCCAGCAGCACCTGGACAGGGGTGAACATTCAGTACTTC. V usage is TRBV21-1 and J usage is TRBJ2-4; the D call in the table, TRBD1, was not verified against the DNA. TRBV21-1 is given as a pseudogene. CDR3 length: 14 residues.

This clone turned up a few times. V and J are TRBV5-6 and TRBJ2-7; 8 bases are shared with TRBD1. The germline CDR1 and CDR2 sequences are SGHDT and YYEEEE. The ends lost 4 bases at V and 7 bases at J; junction bases unmatched: 25. The CDR3 is 19 amino acids. The CDR3 loop reads CASSPQAGGGFLFEWEQYF. DNA for the CDR3: TGTGCCAGCAGCCCCCAGGCAGGGGGCGGGTTTTTGTTCGAGTGGGAGCAGTACTTC.

The rearrangement links TRBV11-3 to TRBJ2-1, with 12 bases fitting TRBD2. Germline values: CDR1 SGHNT, CDR2 YENEEA. The CDR3 totals 17 residues. Trimming at V came to 5 bases and at J to 4 bases, leaving 9 bases not matched to a gene. This chain's CDR3 is CASSPGTSGSPYNEQFF. CDR3 sequence (DNA): TGTGCCAGCAGCCCAGGGACTAGCGGGTCCCCGTACAATGAGCAGTTCTTC.

V is TRBV6-6 and J is TRBJ2-7; 9 nucleotides match TRBD2. CDR3 length equals 14 residues. Germline assignment: CDR1 MNHNY and CDR2 SVGAGI (reference sequence). Germline trimming cut 1 base from V and 6 bases from J; bases unmatched to any gene: 4. Written as DNA, the CDR3 is TGTGCCAGCAGTTACTTGGGACTAGCTGTCGAGCAGTACTTC. The encoded protein is CASSYLGLAVEQYF.

This sequence joins TRBV7-8 and TRBJ1-1; D may be TRBD1 (5 bases). Trimming left V 6 bases short and J 1 base short, with 18 bases between. The CDR3 totals 16 residues. In germline, CDR1 is SGHVS, CDR2 FQNEAQ. For the CDR3, the DNA is TGTGCCAGCAGTCATCTCCTGGAGGGGTGGAACACTGAAGCTTTCTTT. It specifies CASSHLLEGWNTEAFF. The entire variable domain, with the rest obtained from reference TRBV7-8 and TRBJ1-1, is as follows: GAGVSQSPRYKVAKRGQDVALRCDPISGHVSLFWYQQALGQGPEFLTYFQNEAQLDKSGLPSDRFFAERPEGSVSTLKIQRTQQEDSAVYLCASSHLLEGWNTEAFFGQGTRLTVV.

This chain links TRBV18 with TRBJ1-5, with 9 positions matching TRBD1. The CDR3 sequence is 15 residues long. Germline lookup yields CDR1 KGHSH and CDR2 LQKENI. J was trimmed by 4 bases and V by 2 bases; bases with no gene match: 3. This CDR3 reads CASSPATGGNQPQHF. CDR3 sequence (DNA): TGTGCCAGCTCACCAGCGACAGGGGGTAATCAGCCCCAGCATTTT.

The rearrangement uses TRBV6-1 and TRBJ2-3, with TRBD2 matching 15 bases. J lost 3 bases, V lost 4 bases, and 2 bases had no gene match. Germline V CDR1 and CDR2: MNHNS, SASEGT. This CDR3 comprises 16 residues. The CDR3 spells CASSAGLAGGTDTQYF. The DNA of the CDR3 is TGTGCCAGCAGTGCGGGACTAGCGGGGGGAACAGATACGCAGTATTTT.

Of note for this clone: This CDR3 fails to terminate in the conserved phenylalanine or tryptophan, so it likely reflects a read error. The limits of the CDR3 on the DNA are not certain, so only TCRdb's listed CDR3 is given. The genes are TRBV20-1 and TRBJ2-7. The CDR3 length equals 8 residues, ends included. From germline, CDR1 is DFQATT and CDR2 SNEGSKA (reference sequence). CDR3 protein: CSARPLLG.

This chain uses TRBV7-2 with TRBJ1-5; a weak D match, TRBD1 (5 bases). Germline CDR1 reads SGHTA; CDR2 reads FQGNSA. This CDR3 comprises 17 residues. The ends were cut back, 5 bases at V and 1 base at J, with 18 bases in the middle. CDR3: CASSPGWGKSSNQPQHF. The CDR3, as DNA: TGTGCCAGCAGCCCGGGATGGGGGAAGTCGAGCAATCAGCCCCAGCATTTT.

The chain uses TRBV6-4 and TRBJ2-1; 11 bases map to TRBD1. Germline CDR1 and CDR2: MRHNA and SNTAGT. Trimming cost V 3 bases and J 4 bases; bases outside gene matches: 2. This CDR3 has 15 residues. CDR3 sequence (DNA): TGTGCCAGCAGTGAATGGGACAGGGGGTACAATGAGCAGTTCTTC. Protein: CASSEWDRGYNEQFF.

V gene TRBV7-2 combines with J gene TRBJ2-7; TRBD1 matches at 9 bases. The CDR3 is made up of 14 amino acids. Germline values: CDR1 SGHTA, CDR2 FQGNSA. J was trimmed by 4 bases and V by 5 bases; bases with no gene match: 6. The CDR3 DNA is TGTGCCAGCAGCCAAACCGGGACAGGGTACGAGCAGTACTTC. The encoded protein is CASSQTGTGYEQYF.